This T cell receptor (beta chain) was identified during a study of blood T cell repertoires in COVID-19. Study-level information: Specimens from acute and convalescent COVID-19 originated in the United States, Italy and Spain. Nucleic acid was either cDNA or gDNA, and it came from T cells, B-cell-depleted T cells, or PBMCs.

Original processing notes: Estimation of nucleated cell counts relied on the amplification of reference gene primers. TCRdb's table, derived via immunoSEQ multiplex PCR, lists solely in-frame clones and lacks some. The DNA was the basis for D and trimming; V, J and clone size are from that table. The sample lists 120,000 to 150,000 clones, approximately 90% occurring once. This CDR3 region has 18 residues. Germline-derived CDR1 and CDR2 are SGHVS and FNYEAQ. Trimming removed 1 base from V and 3 bases from J; junction bases left unmatched: 14. The chain uses TRBV7-6 and TRBJ2-7; 8 positions agree with TRBD2. Sample: peripheral blood. The clonotype comes from a woman aged 50 to 65 with acute or convalescent COVID-19. CDR3 sequence (DNA): TGTGCCAGCAGCTTAGAGGGACCTGGGACTAGTGGGATCTACGAGCAGTACTTC. It encodes CASSLEGPGTSGIYEQYF. The full variable domain, in which reference TRBV7-6 and TRBJ2-7 provide the parts outside the CDR3, is GAGVSQSPRYKVTKRGQDVALRCDPISGHVSLYWYRQALGQGPEFLTYFNYEAQQDKSGLPNDRFSAERPEGSISTLTIQRTEQRDSAMYRCASSLEGPGTSGIYEQYFGPGTRLTVT.